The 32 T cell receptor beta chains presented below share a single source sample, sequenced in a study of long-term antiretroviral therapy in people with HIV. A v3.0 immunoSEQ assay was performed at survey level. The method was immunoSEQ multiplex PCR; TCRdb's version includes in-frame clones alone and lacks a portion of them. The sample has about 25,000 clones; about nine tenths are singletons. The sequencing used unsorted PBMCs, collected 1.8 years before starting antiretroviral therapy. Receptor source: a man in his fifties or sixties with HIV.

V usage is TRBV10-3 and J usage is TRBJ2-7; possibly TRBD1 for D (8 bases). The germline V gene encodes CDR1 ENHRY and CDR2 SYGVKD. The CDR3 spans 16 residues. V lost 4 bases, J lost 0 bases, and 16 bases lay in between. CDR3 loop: CAISGQQGEGSYEQYF. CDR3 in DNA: TGTGCCATCAGTGGGCAACAGGGGGAGGGCTCCTACGAGCAGTACTTC.

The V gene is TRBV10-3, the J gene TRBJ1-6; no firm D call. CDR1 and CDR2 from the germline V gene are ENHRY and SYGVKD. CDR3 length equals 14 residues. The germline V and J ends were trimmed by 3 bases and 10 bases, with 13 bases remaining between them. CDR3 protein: CAISEYQDGSPLHF. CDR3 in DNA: TGTGCCATCAGTGAATATCAAGATGGATCACCCCTCCACTTT.

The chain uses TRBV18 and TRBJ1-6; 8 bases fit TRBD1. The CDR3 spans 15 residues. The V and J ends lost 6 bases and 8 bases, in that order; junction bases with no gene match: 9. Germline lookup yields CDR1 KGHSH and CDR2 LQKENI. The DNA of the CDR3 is TGTGCCAGCTCCAAACAGGGGGGACATGATTCACCCCTCCACTTT. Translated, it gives CASSKQGGHDSPLHF.

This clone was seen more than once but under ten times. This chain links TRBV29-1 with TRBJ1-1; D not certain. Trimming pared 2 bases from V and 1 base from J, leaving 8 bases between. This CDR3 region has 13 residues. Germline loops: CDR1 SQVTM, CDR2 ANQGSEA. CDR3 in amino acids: CSVEYGGNTEAFF. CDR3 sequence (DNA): TGCAGCGTTGAATATGGTGGGAACACTGAAGCTTTCTTT.

Here the CDR3 reads CASSLGELGTEAFF. The CDR3 DNA sequence: TGCGCCAGCAGCTTGGGTGAGTTGGGCACTGAAGCTTTCTTT. This rearrangement joins TRBV5-1 to TRBJ1-1; D ambiguous. The germline V gene has CDR1 SGHRS and CDR2 YFSETQ. The CDR3 is made up of 14 amino acids. Trimming took 0 bases from V and 4 from J, leaving 10 bases between them.

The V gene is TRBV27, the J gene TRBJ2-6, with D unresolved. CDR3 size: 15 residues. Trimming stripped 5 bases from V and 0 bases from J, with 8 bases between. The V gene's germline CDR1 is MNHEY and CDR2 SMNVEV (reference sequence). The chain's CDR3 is CASSGWTSGANVLTF. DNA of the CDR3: TGTGCCAGCAGTGGTTGGACCTCTGGGGCCAACGTCCTGACTTTC.

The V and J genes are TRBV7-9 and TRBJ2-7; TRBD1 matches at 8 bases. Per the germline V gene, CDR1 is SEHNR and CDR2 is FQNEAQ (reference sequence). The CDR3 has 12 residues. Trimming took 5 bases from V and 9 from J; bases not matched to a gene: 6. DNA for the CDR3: TGTGCCAGCAGCAGAGGACAGGGCGGGCAGTACTTC. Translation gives CASSRGQGGQYF.

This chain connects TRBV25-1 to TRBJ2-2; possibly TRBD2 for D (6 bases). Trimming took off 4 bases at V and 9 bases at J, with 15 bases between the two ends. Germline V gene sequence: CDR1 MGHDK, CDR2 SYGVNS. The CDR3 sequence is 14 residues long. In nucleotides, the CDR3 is TGTGCCAGCAGTGTTTCTAAAGGGAGGAGGGAGCTGTTTTTT. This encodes CASSVSKGRRELFF.

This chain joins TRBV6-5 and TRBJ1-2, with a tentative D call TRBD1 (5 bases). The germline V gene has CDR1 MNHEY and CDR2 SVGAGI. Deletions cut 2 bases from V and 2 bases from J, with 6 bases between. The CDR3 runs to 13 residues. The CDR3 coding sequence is TGTGCCAGCAGTTACGACAGAAACTATGGCTACACCTTC. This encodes CASSYDRNYGYTF.

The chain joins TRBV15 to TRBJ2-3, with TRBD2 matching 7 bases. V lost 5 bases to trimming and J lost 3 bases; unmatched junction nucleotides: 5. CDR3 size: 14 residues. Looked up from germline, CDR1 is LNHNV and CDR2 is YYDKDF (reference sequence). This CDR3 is CATSSRGGTDTQYF. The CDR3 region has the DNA TGTGCCACCAGCTCGCGGGGAGGGACAGATACGCAGTATTTT.

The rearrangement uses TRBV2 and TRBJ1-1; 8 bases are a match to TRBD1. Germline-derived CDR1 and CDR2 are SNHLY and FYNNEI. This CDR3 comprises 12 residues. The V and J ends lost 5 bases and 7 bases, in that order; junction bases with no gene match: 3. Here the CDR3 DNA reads TGTGCCAGCAGTCGGACAGGGATTGAAGCTTTCTTT. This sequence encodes CASSRTGIEAFF.

The CDR3 sequence: CASSFTSGTRGAFF. CDR3 DNA sequence: TGTGCCAGCAGCTTCACCTCCGGGACCCGAGGAGCTTTCTTT. The chain recombines TRBV7-9 with TRBJ1-1; TRBD1 might be the D (5 bases). Germline CDR1 reads SEHNR; CDR2 reads FQNEAQ (reference sequence). This CDR3 has 14 residues. V gave up 3 bases and J gave up 10 bases, with 18 bases separating them.

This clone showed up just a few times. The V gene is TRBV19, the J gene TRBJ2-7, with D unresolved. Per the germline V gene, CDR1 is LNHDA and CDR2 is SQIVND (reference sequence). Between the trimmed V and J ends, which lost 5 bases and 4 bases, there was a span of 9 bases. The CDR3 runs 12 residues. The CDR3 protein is CASSGQLYEQYF. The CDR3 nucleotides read TGTGCCAGTAGTGGGCAGCTATACGAGCAGTACTTC.

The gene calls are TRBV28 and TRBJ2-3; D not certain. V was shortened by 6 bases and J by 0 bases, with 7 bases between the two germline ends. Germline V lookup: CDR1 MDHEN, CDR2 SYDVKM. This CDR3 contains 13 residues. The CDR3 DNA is TGTGCCAGCAGCTCCCCAAGCACAGATACGCAGTATTTT. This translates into CASSSPSTDTQYF.

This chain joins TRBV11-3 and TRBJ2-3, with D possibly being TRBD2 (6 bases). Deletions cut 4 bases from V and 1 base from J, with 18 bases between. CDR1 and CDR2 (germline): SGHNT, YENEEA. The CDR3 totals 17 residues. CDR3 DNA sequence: TGTGCCAGCAGCTGGGGGATTGGGCGGGACCGCACAGATACGCAGTATTTT. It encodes CASSWGIGRDRTDTQYF.

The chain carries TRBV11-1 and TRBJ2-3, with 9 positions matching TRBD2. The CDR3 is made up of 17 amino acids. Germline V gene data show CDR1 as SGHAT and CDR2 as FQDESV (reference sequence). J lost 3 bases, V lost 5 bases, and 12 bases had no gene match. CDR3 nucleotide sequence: TGTGCCAGCAGCCGTAGGGGAGCGGGGGGCCTGACAGATACGCAGTATTTT. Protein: CASSRRGAGGLTDTQYF.

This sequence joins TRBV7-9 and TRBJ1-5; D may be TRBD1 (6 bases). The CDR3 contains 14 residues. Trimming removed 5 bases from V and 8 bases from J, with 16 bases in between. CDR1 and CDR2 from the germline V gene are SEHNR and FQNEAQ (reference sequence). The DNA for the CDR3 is TGTGCCAGCAGCCTACAGGGTGAGGACAAGCCCCAGCATTTT. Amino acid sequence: CASSLQGEDKPQHF.

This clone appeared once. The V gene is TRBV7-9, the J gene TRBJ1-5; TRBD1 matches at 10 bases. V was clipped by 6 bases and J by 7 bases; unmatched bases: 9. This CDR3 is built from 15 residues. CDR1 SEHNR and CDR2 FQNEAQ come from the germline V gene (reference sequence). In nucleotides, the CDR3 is TGTGCCAGCAGACCCGGAGGGACAGGGGAACAGCCCCAGCATTTT. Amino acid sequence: CASRPGGTGEQPQHF.

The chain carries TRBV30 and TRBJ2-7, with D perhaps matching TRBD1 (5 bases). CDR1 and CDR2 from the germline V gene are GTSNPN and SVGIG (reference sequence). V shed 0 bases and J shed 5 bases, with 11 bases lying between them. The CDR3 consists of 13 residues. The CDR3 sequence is CAWSVLRAHEQYF. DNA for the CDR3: TGTGCCTGGAGTGTACTCAGGGCCCACGAGCAGTACTTC.

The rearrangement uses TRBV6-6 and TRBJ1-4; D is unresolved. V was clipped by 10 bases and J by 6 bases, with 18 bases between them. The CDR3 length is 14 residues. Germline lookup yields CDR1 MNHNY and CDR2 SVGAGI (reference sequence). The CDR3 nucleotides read TGTGCCACCCGAGAACACAGCTCTCATGAAAAACTGTTTTTT. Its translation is CATREHSSHEKLFF.

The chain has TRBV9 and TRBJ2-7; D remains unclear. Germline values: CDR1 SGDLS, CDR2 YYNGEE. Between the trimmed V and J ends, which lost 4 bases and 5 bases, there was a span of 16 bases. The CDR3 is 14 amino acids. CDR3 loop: CASSRLQLMDEQYF. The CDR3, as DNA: TGTGCCAGCAGCCGCCTCCAATTAATGGACGAGCAGTACTTC.

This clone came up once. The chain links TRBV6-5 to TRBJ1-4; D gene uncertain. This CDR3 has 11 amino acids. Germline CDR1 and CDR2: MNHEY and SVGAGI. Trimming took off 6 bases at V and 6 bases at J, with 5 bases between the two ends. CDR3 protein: CASRHDEKLFF. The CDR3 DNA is TGTGCCAGCAGACACGATGAAAAACTGTTTTTT.

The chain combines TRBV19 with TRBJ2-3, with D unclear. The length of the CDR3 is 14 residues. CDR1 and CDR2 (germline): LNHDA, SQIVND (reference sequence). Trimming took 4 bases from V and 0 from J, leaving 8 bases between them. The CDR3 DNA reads TGTGCCAGTAGTAAGGCCTTTAGCACAGATACGCAGTATTTT. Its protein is CASSKAFSTDTQYF.

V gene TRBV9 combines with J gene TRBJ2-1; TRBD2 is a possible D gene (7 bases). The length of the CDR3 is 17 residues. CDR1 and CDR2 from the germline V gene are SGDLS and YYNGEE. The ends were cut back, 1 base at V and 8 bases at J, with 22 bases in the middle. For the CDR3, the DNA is TGTGCCAGCAGCGTACTGGGGGGGACACTAAAAATCGATGAGCAGTTCTTC. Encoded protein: CASSVLGGTLKIDEQFF. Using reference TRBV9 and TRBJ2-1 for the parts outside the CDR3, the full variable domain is DSGVTQTPKHLITATGQRVTLRCSPRSGDLSVYWYQQSLDQGLQFLIQYYNGEERAKGNILERFSAQQFPDLHSELNLSSLELGDSALYFCASSVLGGTLKIDEQFFGPGTRLTVL.

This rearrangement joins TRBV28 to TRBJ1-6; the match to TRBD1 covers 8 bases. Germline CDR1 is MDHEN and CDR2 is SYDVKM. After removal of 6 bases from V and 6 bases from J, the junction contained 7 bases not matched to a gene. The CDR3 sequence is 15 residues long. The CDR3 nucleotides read TGTGCCAGCAGCTATACTACAGGGGGTAATTCACCCCTCCACTTT. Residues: CASSYTTGGNSPLHF.

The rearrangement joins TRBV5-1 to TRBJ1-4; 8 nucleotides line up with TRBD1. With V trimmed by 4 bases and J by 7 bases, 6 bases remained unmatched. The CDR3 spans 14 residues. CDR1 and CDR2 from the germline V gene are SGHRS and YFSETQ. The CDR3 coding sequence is TGCGCCAGCAGCCCCGACAGGGGTGGTGAAAAACTGTTTTTT. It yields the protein CASSPDRGGEKLFF.

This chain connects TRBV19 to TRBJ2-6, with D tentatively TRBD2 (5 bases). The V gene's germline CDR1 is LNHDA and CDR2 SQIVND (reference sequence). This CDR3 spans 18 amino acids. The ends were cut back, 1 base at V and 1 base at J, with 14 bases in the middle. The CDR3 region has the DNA TGTGCCAGTAGTATAGGGAGGTCCGTCCTTTCTGGGGCCAACGTCCTGACTTTC. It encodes CASSIGRSVLSGANVLTF. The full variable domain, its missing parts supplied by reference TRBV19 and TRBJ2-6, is DGGITQSPKYLFRKEGQNVTLSCEQNLNHDAMYWYRQDPGQGLRLIYYSQIVNDFQKGDIAEGYSVSREKKESFPLTVTSAQKNPTAFYLCASSIGRSVLSGANVLTFGAGSRLTVL.

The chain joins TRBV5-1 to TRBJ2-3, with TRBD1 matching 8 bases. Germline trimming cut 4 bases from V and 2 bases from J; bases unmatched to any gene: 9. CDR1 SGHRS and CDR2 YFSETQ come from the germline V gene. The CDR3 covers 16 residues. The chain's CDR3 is CASSLTWTGTTDTQYF. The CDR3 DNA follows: TGCGCCAGCAGCCTTACTTGGACAGGGACCACAGATACGCAGTATTTT.

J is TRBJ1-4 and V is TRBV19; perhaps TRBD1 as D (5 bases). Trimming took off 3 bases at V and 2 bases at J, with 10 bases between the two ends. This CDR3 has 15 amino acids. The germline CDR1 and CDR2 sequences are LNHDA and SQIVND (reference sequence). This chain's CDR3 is CASSMFWGTNEKLFF. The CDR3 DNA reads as TGTGCCAGTAGTATGTTCTGGGGGACTAATGAAAAACTGTTTTTT.

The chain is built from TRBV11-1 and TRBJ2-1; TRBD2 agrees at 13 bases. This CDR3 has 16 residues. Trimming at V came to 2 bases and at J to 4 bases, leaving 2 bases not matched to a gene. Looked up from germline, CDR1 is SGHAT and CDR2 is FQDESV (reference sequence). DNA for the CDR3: TGTGCCAGCAGCTTACGGACTAGCGGGAGTTACAATGAGCAGTTCTTC. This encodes CASSLRTSGSYNEQFF.

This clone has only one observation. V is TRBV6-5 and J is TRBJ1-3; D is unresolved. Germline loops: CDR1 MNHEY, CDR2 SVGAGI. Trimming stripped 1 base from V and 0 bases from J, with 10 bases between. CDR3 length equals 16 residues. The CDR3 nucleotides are TGTGCCAGCAGTTACTACTTCCCGATCTCTGGAAACACCATATATTTT. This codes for CASSYYFPISGNTIYF.

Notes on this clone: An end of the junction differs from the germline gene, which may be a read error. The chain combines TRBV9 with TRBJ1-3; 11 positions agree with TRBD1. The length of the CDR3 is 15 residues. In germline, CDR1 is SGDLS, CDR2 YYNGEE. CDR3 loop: CASSVALQGGQGVRF. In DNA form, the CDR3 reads TGTGCCAGCAGCGTAGCACTTCAAGGGGGACAGGGGGTAAGATTT.